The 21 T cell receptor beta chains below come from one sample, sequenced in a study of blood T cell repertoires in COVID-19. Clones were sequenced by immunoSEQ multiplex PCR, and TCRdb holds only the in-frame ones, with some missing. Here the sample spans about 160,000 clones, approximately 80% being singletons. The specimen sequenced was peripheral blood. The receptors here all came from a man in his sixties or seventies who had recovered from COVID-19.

This CDR3 is CASSSGQGGAQTQYF. The CDR3 coding sequence is TGTGCCAGCAGTTCTGGACAGGGAGGGGCGCAGACCCAGTACTTC. J is TRBJ2-5 and V is TRBV6-2 or TRBV6-3, with D possibly being TRBD1 (8 bases). Germline CDR1 MNHEY, CDR2 SVGEGT. V was trimmed by 4 bases and J by 6 bases, leaving 18 bases between them. This CDR3 has 15 amino acids.

The CDR3 region has the DNA TGTGCCAGCAGCCCAGGGGGAACTGAAGCTTTCTTT. Its protein product is CASSPGGTEAFF. The V and J genes are TRBV11-3 and TRBJ1-1; 7 bases fit TRBD1. The CDR3 extends over 12 amino acids. Germline V gives CDR1 SGHNT, CDR2 YENEEA. J was trimmed by 5 bases and V by 5 bases; bases with no gene match: 2.

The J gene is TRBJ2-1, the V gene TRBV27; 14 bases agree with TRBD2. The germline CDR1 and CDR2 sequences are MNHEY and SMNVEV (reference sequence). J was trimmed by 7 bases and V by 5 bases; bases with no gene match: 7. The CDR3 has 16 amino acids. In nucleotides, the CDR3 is TGTGCCAGCAGTAACCCGCGGACTAGCGGGAGGAATGAGCAGTTCTTC. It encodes CASSNPRTSGRNEQFF.

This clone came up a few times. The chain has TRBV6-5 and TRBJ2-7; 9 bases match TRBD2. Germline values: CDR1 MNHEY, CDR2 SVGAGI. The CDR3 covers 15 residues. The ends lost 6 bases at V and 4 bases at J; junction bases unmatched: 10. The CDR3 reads CASRQIAGDRYEQYF. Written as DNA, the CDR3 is TGTGCCAGCAGACAAATAGCGGGAGATAGGTACGAGCAGTACTTC.

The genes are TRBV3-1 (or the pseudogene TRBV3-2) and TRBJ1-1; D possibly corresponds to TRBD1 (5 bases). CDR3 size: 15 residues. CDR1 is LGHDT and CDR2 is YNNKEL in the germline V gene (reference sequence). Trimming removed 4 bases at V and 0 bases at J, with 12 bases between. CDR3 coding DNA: TGTGCCAGCAGCCCAGGACATGCCCTGAACACTGAAGCTTTCTTT. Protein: CASSPGHALNTEAFF.

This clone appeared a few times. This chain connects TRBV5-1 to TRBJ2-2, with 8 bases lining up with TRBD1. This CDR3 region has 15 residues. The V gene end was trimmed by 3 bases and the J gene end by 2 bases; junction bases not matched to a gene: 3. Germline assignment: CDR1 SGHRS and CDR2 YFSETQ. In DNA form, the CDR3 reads TGCGCCAGCAGCTCTGGACAGGGTAACACCGGGGAGCTGTTTTTT. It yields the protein CASSSGQGNTGELFF.

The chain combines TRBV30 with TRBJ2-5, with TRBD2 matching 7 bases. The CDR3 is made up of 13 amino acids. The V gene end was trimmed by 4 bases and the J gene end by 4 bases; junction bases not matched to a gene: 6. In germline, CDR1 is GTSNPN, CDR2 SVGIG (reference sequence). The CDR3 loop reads CAWTLGGGETQYF. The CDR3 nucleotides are TGTGCCTGGACATTGGGGGGGGGAGAGACCCAGTACTTC. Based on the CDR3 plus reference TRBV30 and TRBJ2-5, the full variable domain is SQTIHQWPATLVQPVGSPLSLECTVEGTSNPNLYWYRQAAGRGLQLLFYSVGIGQISSEVPQNLSASRPQDRQFILSSKKLLLSDSGFYLCAWTLGGGETQYFGPGTRLLVL.

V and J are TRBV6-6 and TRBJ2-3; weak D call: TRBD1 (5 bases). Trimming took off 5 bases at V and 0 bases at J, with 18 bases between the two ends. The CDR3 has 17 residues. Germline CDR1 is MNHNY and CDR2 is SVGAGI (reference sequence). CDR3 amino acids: CASSRRAAGLSTDTQYF. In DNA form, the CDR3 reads TGTGCCAGCAGTCGGCGCGCGGCAGGGCTTAGCACAGATACGCAGTATTTT.

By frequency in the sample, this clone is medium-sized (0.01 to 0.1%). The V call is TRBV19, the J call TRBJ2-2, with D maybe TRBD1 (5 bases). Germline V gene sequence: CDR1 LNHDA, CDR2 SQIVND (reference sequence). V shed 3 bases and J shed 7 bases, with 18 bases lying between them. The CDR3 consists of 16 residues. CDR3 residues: CASSILLKGQGGELFF. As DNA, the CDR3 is TGTGCCAGTAGTATCCTCCTTAAGGGGCAGGGCGGGGAGCTGTTTTTT.

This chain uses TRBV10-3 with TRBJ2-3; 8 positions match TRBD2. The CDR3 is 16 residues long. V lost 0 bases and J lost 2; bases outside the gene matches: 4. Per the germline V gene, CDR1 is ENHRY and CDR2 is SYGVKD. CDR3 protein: CAISESSSGTTDTQYF. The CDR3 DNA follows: TGTGCCATCAGTGAGTCTAGTAGCGGGACCACAGATACGCAGTATTTT.

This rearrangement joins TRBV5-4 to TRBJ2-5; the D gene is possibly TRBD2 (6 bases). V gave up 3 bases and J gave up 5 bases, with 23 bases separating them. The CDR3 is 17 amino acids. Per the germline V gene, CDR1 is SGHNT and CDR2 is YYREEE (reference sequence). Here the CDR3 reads CASSSPGYREYGETQYF. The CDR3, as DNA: TGTGCCAGCAGCTCGCCAGGTTATCGGGAGTATGGGGAGACCCAGTACTTC.

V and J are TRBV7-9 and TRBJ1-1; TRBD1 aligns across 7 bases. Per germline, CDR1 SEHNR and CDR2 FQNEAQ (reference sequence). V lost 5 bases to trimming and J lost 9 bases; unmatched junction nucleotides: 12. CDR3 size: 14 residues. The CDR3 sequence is CASSPDRVGPKAFF. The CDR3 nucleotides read TGTGCCAGCAGCCCAGACAGGGTCGGCCCTAAAGCTTTCTTT. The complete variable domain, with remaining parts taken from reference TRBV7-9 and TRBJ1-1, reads DTGVSQNPRHKITKRGQNVTFRCDPISEHNRLYWYRQTLGQGPEFLTYFQNEAQLEKSRLLSDRFSAERPKGSFSTLEIQRTEQGDSAMYLCASSPDRVGPKAFFGQGTRLTVV.

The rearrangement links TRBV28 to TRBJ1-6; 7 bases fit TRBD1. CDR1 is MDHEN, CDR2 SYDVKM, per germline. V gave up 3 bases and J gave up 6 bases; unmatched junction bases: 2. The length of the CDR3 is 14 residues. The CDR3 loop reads CASSLGQLNSPLHF. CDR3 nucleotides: TGTGCCAGCAGTTTGGGACAGCTTAATTCACCCCTCCACTTT.

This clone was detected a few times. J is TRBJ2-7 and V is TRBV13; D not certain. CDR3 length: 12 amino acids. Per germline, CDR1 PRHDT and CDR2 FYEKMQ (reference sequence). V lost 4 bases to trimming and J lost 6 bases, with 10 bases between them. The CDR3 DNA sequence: TGTGCCAGCAGCTCCGGTGCAGGCGAGCAGTACTTC. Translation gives CASSSGAGEQYF.

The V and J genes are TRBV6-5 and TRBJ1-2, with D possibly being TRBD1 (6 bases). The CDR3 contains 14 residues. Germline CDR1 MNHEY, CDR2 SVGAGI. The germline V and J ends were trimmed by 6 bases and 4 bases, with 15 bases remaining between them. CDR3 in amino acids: CASRRDTGGYGYTF. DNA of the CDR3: TGTGCCAGCAGACGGGACACTGGGGGCTATGGCTACACCTTC.

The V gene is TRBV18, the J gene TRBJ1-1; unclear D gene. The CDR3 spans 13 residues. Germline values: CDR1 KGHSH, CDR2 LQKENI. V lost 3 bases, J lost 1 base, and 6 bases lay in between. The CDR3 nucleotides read TGTGCCAGCTCACCCCCCGGGAACACTGAAGCTTTCTTT. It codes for CASSPPGNTEAFF.

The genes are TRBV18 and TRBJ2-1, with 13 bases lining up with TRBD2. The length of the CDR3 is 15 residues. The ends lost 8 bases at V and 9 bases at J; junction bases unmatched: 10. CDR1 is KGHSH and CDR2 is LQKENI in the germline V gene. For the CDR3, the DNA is TGTGCCAGCAGCGGACTAGCGGGAGAGATGGGTGAGCAGTTCTTC. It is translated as CASSGLAGEMGEQFF.

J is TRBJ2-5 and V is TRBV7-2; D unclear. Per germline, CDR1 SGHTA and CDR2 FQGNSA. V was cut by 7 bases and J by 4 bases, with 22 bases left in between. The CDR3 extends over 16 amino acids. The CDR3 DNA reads TGTGCCAGCAAGACCCATCCCCTCGGGTTGGGAGAGACCCAGTACTTC. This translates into CASKTHPLGLGETQYF.

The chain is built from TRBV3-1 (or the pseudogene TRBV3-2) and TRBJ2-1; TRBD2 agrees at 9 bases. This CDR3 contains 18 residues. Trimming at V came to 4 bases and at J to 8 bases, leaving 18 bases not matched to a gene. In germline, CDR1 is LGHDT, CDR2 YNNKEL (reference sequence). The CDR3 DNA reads TGTGCCAGCAGCCGCCTCCGGGGGGGCAGCGGGAGGAGTTATGAGCAGTTCTTC. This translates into CASSRLRGGSGRSYEQFF.

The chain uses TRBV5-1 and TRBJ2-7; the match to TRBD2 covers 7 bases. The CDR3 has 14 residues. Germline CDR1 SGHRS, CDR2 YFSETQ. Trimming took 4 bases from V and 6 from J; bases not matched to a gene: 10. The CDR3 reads CASSRDRSGVEQYF. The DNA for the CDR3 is TGCGCCAGCAGCAGAGACAGAAGCGGGGTCGAGCAGTACTTC.

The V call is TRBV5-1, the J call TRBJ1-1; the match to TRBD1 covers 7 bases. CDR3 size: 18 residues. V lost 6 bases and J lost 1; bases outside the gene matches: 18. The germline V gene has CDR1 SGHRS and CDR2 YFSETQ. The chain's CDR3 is CASTPFRTGVSANTEAFF. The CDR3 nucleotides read TGCGCCAGCACCCCCTTTAGGACAGGTGTTTCAGCGAACACTGAAGCTTTCTTT.